These 18 T cell receptor beta chains originate from one sample sequenced in a study of shared clonotypes between healthy human individuals. Repertoires were generated with immunoSEQ multiplex PCR, while TCRdb's copy carries only in-frame clones and drops some. The data contain about 180,000 clones, over 85% of them singletons. Sequenced: naive CD4+ T cells sorted from blood. Subset indicated: CD45RA+ positively selected. These receptors were obtained from a woman in her thirties in good health.

The V gene is TRBV30, the J gene TRBJ1-1; D not certain. The CDR3 contains 13 residues. Between the trimmed V and J ends, which lost 3 bases and 4 bases, there was a span of 12 bases. Germline CDR1 GTSNPN, CDR2 SVGIG (reference sequence). Here the CDR3 reads CAWSPWFFTEAFF. Here the CDR3 DNA reads TGTGCCTGGAGCCCTTGGTTTTTCACTGAAGCTTTCTTT.

The J gene is TRBJ2-7, the V gene TRBV6-6, with D tentatively TRBD2 (5 bases). This CDR3 is built from 14 residues. V was cut by 5 bases and J by 0 bases, with 11 bases left in between. CDR1 is MNHNY, CDR2 SVGAGI, per germline (reference sequence). The CDR3 DNA follows: TGTGCCAGCAGTAAAGCGGAGGTCTCCTACGAGCAGTACTTC. Translating gives CASSKAEVSYEQYF.

Here the CDR3 reads CASSQDAQGLAGHTGELFF. CDR3 sequence (DNA): TGCGCCAGCAGCCAAGATGCACAGGGACTAGCGGGACACACCGGGGAGCTGTTTTTT. V is TRBV4-1 and J is TRBJ2-2, with 13 positions matching TRBD2. Germline CDR1 reads MGHRA; CDR2 reads YSYEKL. This CDR3 is built from 19 residues. V trimming: 0 bases; J trimming: 3 bases; junction bases outside the gene matches: 7.

The V and J genes are TRBV5-6 and TRBJ1-3; D is uncertain. Germline loops: CDR1 SGHDT, CDR2 YYEEEE. The CDR3 is 15 residues long. Trimming removed 4 bases from V and 0 bases from J, with 11 bases in between. CDR3 nucleotide sequence: TGTGCCAGCAGCCGACCGCTGAGCTCTGGAAACACCATATATTTT. Protein: CASSRPLSSGNTIYF. The full variable domain, its missing parts supplied by reference TRBV5-6 and TRBJ1-3, is DAGVTQSPTHLIKTRGQQVTLRCSPKSGHDTVSWYQQALGQGPQFIFQYYEEEERQRGNFPDRFSGHQFPNYSSELNVNALLLGDSALYLCASSRPLSSGNTIYFGEGSWLTVV.

The rearrangement uses TRBV25-1 and TRBJ2-2; D is unclear. V was cut by 2 bases and J by 1 base, with 8 bases left in between. The V gene's germline CDR1 is MGHDK and CDR2 SYGVNS. CDR3 length: 15 amino acids. The CDR3 region is CASSETDLNTGELFF. In DNA, the CDR3 is TGTGCCAGCAGTGAAACGGACCTGAACACCGGGGAGCTGTTTTTT. The full variable domain, its missing parts supplied by reference TRBV25-1 and TRBJ2-2, is EADIYQTPRYLVIGTGKKITLECSQTMGHDKMYWYQQDPGMELHLIHYSYGVNSTEKGDLSSESTVSRIRTEHFPLTLESARPSHTSQYLCASSETDLNTGELFFGEGSRLTVL.

This chain connects TRBV7-2 to TRBJ2-7; TRBD2 matches at 9 bases. The CDR3 has 15 residues. The V segment lost 4 bases and the J segment 4 bases; nucleotides outside the gene matches: 8. The germline V gene has CDR1 SGHTA and CDR2 FQGNSA. CDR3 region: CASSSPGGRGYEQYF. In DNA form, the CDR3 reads TGTGCCAGCAGCTCCCCTGGCGGGAGGGGTTACGAGCAGTACTTC.

The chain couples TRBV19 to TRBJ2-7, with 9 bases that match TRBD2. The CDR3 sequence is 16 residues long. CDR1 LNHDA and CDR2 SQIVND come from the germline V gene (reference sequence). With 4 bases clipped from V and 4 bases from J, the junction kept 11 bases outside the gene matches. The DNA of the CDR3 is TGTGCCAGTAGTAACCCCCCGTCTAGCGGGGTATACGAGCAGTACTTC. Translating it yields CASSNPPSSGVYEQYF.

The chain uses TRBV6-1 and TRBJ2-2; D call uncertain. This CDR3 region has 14 residues. Trimming removed 4 bases from V and 5 bases from J, with 11 bases in between. Germline V gene lookup returns CDR1 MNHNS and CDR2 SASEGT. CDR3 sequence reads: CASSVDRGTGELFF. CDR3 bases: TGTGCCAGCAGTGTAGACCGTGGGACCGGGGAGCTGTTTTTT.

J is TRBJ2-7 and V is TRBV28; D not certain. The length of the CDR3 is 15 residues. Germline CDR1 MDHEN, CDR2 SYDVKM. V lost 6 bases and J 1 base, leaving 16 bases between the germline ends. The CDR3 spells CASRSPDGGSYEQYF. The CDR3 coding sequence is TGTGCCAGCAGGTCCCCGGACGGTGGATCCTACGAGCAGTACTTC.

The rearrangement joins TRBV28 to TRBJ1-6, with TRBD1 matching 8 bases. Germline lookup yields CDR1 MDHEN and CDR2 SYDVKM. The V and J ends lost 2 bases and 6 bases, in that order; junction bases with no gene match: 0. This CDR3 region has 14 residues. DNA for the CDR3: TGTGCCAGCAGTTTAGGACAGGGTAATTCACCCCTCCACTTT. It encodes CASSLGQGNSPLHF.

V gene TRBV9 combines with J gene TRBJ1-2; 9 bases align to TRBD1. The CDR3 covers 15 residues. The V segment lost 4 bases and the J segment 6 bases; nucleotides outside the gene matches: 10. Germline values: CDR1 SGDLS, CDR2 YYNGEE. In DNA, the CDR3 is TGTGCCAGCAGCACCGGTCGGGACAGGGACCATGGCTACACCTTC. This gives the protein CASSTGRDRDHGYTF.

This chain uses TRBV4-1 with TRBJ1-1; D not resolved. Germline V gene lookup returns CDR1 MGHRA and CDR2 YSYEKL. Trimming cost V 4 bases and J 0 bases, with 6 bases left between them. This CDR3 region has 13 residues. For the CDR3, the DNA is TGCGCCAGCAGCCCCCAGGTGAACACTGAAGCTTTCTTT. This sequence encodes CASSPQVNTEAFF.

The chain uses TRBV13 and TRBJ2-5; 10 bases map to TRBD2. With V trimmed by 4 bases and J by 11 bases, 16 bases remained unmatched. Per the germline V gene, CDR1 is PRHDT and CDR2 is FYEKMQ (reference sequence). This CDR3 spans 16 amino acids. The CDR3 DNA reads TGTGCCAGCAGCTCCCATAGGGTCCTAGCGGGAGAGCAGCAGTACTTC. Its protein is CASSSHRVLAGEQQYF. Filled out from reference TRBV13 and TRBJ2-5, the complete variable domain reads AAGVIQSPRHLIKEKRETATLKCYPIPRHDTVYWYQQGPGQDPQFLISFYEKMQSDKGSIPDRFSAQQFSDYHSELNMSSLELGDSALYFCASSSHRVLAGEQQYFGPGTRLLVL.

This clone was observed once. This sequence joins TRBV19 and TRBJ1-5, with 9 bases matching TRBD1. The CDR3 length is 18 residues. V was pared by 5 bases and J by 0 bases, with 11 bases of the junction left unmatched. The germline CDR1 and CDR2 sequences are LNHDA and SQIVND (reference sequence). CDR3 DNA sequence: TGTGCCAGTAGTTCGCCGGGACAGGGAGCTGTTAGCAATCAGCCCCAGCATTTT. Its translation: CASSSPGQGAVSNQPQHF.

This chain connects TRBV7-8 to TRBJ2-1; TRBD1 might be the D (6 bases). Germline assignment: CDR1 SGHVS and CDR2 FQNEAQ. The CDR3 has 18 residues. Trimming removed 6 bases at V and 0 bases at J, with 21 bases between. The CDR3 nucleotides read TGTGCCAGCAGATCCTACAGGGAACCCCGGAGCTCCTACAATGAGCAGTTCTTC. It translates to CASRSYREPRSSYNEQFF.

The chain couples TRBV29-1 to TRBJ2-7; D is perhaps TRBD1 (6 bases). V was trimmed by 4 bases and J by 0 bases, leaving 16 bases between them. Per germline, CDR1 SQVTM and CDR2 ANQGSEA. CDR3 size: 15 residues. CDR3 loop: CSVVTGTRSSYEQYF. DNA for the CDR3: TGCAGCGTTGTCACAGGGACAAGGAGCTCCTACGAGCAGTACTTC.

V and J are TRBV14 and TRBJ1-1; TRBD1 is a possible D gene (5 bases). The CDR3 runs 18 residues. Trimming removed 0 bases at V and 4 bases at J, with 21 bases between. Germline CDR1 and CDR2: SGHDN and FVKESK. The CDR3 DNA reads TGTGCCAGCAGCCAAGATGAGGCGCAAGGTTGGGGGAGCACTGAAGCTTTCTTT. Its translation is CASSQDEAQGWGSTEAFF. Full variable domain (missing parts from reference TRBV14 and TRBJ1-1): EAGVTQFPSHSVIEKGQTVTLRCDPISGHDNLYWYRRVMGKEIKFLLHFVKESKQDESGMPNNRFLAERTGGTYSTLKVQPAELEDSGVYFCASSQDEAQGWGSTEAFFGQGTRLTVV.

This clone has more than one count but fewer than ten. The rearrangement uses TRBV18 and TRBJ2-7; weak D call: TRBD1 (6 bases). Germline-derived CDR1 and CDR2 are KGHSH and LQKENI. The CDR3 has 14 amino acids. With 5 bases removed from V and 7 bases from J, the gap between germline ends came to 18 bases. CDR3 bases: TGTGCCAGCTCATCCGGGACACTGGTGCAGGAGCAGTACTTC. It codes for CASSSGTLVQEQYF.